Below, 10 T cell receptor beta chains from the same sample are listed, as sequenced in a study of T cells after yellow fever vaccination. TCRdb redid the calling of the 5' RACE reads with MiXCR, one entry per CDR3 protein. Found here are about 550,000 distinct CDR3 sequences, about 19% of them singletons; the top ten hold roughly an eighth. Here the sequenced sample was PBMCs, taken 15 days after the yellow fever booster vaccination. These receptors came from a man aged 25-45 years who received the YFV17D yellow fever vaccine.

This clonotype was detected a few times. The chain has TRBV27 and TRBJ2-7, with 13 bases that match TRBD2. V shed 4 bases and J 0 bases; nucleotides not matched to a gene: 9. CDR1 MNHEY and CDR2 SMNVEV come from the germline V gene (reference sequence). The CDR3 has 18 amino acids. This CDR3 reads CASSSRRTSGSFSYEQYF. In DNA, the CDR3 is TGTGCCAGCAGTTCCCGAAGGACTAGCGGGAGCTTCTCCTACGAGCAGTACTTC.

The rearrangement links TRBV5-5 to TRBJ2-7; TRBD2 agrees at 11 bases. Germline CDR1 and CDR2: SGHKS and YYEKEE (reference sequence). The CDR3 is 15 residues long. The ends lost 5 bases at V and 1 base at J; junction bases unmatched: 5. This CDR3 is CASSQLAGVSYEQYF. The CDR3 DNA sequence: TGTGCCAGCAGTCAACTAGCGGGAGTGTCCTACGAGCAGTACTTC.

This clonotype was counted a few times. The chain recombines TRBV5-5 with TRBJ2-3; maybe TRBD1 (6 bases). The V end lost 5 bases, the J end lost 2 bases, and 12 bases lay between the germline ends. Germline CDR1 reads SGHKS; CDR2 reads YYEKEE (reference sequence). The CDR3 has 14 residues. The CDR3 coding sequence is TGTGCCAGCAGGGCAGGGGCCCACACAGATACGCAGTATTTT. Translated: CASRAGAHTDTQYF.

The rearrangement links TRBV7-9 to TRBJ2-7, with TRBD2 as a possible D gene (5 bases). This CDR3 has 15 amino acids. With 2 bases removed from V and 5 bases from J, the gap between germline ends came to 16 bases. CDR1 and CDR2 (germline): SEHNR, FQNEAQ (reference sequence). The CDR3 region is CASSLISGMGDEQYF. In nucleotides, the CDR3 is TGTGCCAGCAGCTTAATTTCGGGGATGGGCGACGAGCAGTACTTC. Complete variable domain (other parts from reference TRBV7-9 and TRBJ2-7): DTGVSQNPRHKITKRGQNVTFRCDPISEHNRLYWYRQTLGQGPEFLTYFQNEAQLEKSRLLSDRFSAERPKGSFSTLEIQRTEQGDSAMYLCASSLISGMGDEQYFGPGTRLTVT.

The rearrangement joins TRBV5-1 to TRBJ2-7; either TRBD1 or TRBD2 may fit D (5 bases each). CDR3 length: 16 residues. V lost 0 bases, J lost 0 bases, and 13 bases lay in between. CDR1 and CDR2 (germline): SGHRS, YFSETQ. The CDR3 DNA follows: TGCGCCAGCAGCTTGGCCGGGACCGCGAGCTCCTACGAGCAGTACTTC. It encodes CASSLAGTASSYEQYF.

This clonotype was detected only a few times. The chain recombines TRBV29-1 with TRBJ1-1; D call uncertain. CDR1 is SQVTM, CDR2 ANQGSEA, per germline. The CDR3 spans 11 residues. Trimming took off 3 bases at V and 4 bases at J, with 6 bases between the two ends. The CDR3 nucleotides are TGCAGCGTTGAGGTTCGCACTGAAGCTTTCTTT. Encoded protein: CSVEVRTEAFF.

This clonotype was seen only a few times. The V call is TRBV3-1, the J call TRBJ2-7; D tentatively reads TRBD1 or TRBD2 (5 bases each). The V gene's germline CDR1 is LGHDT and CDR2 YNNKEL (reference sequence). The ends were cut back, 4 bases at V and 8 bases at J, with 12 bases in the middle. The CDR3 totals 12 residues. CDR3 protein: CASSPSPGQQYF. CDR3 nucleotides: TGTGCCAGCAGCCCCTCGCCGGGGCAGCAGTACTTC.

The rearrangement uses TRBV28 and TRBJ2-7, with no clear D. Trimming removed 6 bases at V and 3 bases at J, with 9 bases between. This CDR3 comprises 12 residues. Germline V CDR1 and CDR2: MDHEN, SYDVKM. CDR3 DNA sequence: TGTGCCAGCAGCGACGTGATCTACGAGCAGTACTTC. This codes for CASSDVIYEQYF. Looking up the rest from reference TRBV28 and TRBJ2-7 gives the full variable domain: DVKVTQSSRYLVKRTGEKVFLECVQDMDHENMFWYRQDPGLGLRLIYFSYDVKMKEKGDIPEGYSVSREKKERFSLILESASTNQTSMYLCASSDVIYEQYFGPGTRLTVT.

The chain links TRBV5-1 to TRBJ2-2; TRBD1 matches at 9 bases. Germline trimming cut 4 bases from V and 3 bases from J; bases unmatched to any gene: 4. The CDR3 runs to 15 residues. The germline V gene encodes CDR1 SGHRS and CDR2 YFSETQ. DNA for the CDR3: TGCGCCAGCAGCACTAGGACAGGGGACACCGGGGAGCTGTTTTTT. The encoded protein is CASSTRTGDTGELFF.

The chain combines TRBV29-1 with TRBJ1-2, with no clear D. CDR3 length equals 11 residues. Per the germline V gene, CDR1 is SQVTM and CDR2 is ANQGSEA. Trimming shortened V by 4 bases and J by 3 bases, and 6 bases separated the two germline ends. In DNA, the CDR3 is TGCAGCGTTGTGGAAGACTATGGCTACACCTTC. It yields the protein CSVVEDYGYTF.